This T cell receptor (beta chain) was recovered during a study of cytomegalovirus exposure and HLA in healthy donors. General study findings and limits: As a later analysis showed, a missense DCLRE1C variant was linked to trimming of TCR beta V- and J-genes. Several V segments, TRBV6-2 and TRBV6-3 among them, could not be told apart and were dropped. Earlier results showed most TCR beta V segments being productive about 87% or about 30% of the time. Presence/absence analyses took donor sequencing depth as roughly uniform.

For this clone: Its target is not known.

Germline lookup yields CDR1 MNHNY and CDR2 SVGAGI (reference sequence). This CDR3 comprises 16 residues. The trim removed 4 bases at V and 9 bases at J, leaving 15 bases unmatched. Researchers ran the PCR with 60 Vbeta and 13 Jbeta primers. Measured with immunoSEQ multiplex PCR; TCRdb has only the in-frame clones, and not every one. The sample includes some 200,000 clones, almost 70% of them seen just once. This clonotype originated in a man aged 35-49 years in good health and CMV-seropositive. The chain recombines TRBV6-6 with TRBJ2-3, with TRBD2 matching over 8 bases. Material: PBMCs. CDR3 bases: TGTGCCAGCAGTTTGAACCCGACGGGGGGGCCGGGGACGCAGTATTTT. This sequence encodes CASSLNPTGGPGTQYF.